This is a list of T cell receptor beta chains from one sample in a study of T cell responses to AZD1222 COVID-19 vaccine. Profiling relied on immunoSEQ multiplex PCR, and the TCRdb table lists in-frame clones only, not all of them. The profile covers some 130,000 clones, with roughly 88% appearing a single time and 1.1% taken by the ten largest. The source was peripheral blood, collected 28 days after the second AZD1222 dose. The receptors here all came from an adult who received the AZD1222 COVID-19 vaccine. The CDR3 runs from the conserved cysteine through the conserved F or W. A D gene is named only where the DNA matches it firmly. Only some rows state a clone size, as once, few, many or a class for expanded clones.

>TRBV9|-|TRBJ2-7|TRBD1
TGTGCCAGCAGCGTAGGGACAGGAAGCTCCTACGAGCAGTACTTC
CASSVGTGSSYEQYF
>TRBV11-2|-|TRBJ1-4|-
TGTGCCAGCAGCTTAGTGGGGGAAAAACTGTTTTTT
CASSLVGEKLFF
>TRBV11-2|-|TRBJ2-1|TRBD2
TGTGCCAGCAGACATAGCGGGACTACAGGTGAGCAGTTCTTC
CASRHSGTTGEQFF
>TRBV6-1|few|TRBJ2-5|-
TGTGCCAGCAGTGCATATGGGGCAGGGTCGGTGGAGACCCAGTACTTC
CASSAYGAGSVETQYF
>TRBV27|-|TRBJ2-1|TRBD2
TGTGCCAGCAGACGGCGGGAGGGCGAATACAATGAGCAGTTCTTC
CASRRREGEYNEQFF
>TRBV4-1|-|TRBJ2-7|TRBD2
TGCGCCAGCAGCCAAGGCCGGACTAGCGGGTACGAGCAGTACTTC
CASSQGRTSGYEQYF
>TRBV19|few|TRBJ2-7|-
TGTGCCAGTAGTATAACGGTCGGGTCCTACGAGCAGTACTTC
CASSITVGSYEQYF
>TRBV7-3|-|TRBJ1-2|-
TGTGCCAGCAGCTTAGCCGGCTTTGGAGGCTACACCTTC
CASSLAGFGGYTF
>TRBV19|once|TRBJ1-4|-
TGTGCCAGTATTTCCAGGGATGAAAAACTGTTTTTT
CASISRDEKLFF
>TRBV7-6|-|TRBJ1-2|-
TGTGCCAGCAGCCCCCACACGGGACACGAGCTCTATGGCTACACCTTC
CASSPHTGHELYGYTF
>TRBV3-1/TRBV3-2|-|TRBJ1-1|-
TGTGCCAGCAGCCAACTCCGTGGGGGGCAAAGCACTGAAGCTTTCTTT
CASSQLRGGQSTEAFF
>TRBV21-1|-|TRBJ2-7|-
TGTGCCAGCAGCAAAGGAAGGGGGACAGCTTCCTACGAGCAGTACTTC
CASSKGRGTASYEQYF
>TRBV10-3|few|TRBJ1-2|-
TGTGCCATCAGATCAGGACAGAGAGACTATGGCTACACCTTC
CAIRSGQRDYGYTF
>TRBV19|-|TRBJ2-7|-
TGTGCCAGTAGTATTTCCACCAAGACCTACGAGCAGTACTTC
CASSISTKTYEQYF
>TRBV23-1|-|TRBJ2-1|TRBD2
TGCGCCAGCAGTCAGGTAGCGGGAGAGGACAATGAGCAGTTCTTC
CASSQVAGEDNEQFF
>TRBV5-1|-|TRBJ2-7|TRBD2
TGCGCCAGCAGCTTGGAGGCGGGAGTTTACTACGAGCAGTACTTC
CASSLEAGVYYEQYF